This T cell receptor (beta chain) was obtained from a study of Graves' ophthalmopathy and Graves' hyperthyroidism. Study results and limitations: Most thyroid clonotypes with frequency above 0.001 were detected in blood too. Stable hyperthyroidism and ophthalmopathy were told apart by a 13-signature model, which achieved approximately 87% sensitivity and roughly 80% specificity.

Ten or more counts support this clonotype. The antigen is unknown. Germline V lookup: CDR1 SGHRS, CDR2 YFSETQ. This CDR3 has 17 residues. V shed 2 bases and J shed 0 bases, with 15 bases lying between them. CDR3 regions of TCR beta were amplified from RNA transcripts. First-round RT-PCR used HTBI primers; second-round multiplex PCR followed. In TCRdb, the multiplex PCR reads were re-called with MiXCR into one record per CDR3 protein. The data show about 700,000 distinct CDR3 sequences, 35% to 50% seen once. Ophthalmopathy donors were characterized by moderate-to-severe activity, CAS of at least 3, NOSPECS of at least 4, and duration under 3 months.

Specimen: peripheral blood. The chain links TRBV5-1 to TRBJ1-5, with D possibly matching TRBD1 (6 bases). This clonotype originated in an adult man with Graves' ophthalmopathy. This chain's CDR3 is CASSLSTGSHSNQPQHF. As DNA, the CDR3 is TGCGCCAGCAGCTTATCTACAGGGTCTCATAGCAATCAGCCCCAGCATTTT.